This record looks at one T cell receptor beta chain sequence and its context. No cognate antigen has been identified for it. Per-nucleotide qualities are absent, and no much larger clonotype sits a single base away. The CDR3 regions of human TCRbeta chains were analyzed by immunosequencing. As for the original processing: TCRs in the repertoires were matched against a reference library of SARS-CoV-2-specific TCRs that had been generated with the MIRA antigen-specificity platform. Breadth meant the fraction of unique TCRs that were SARS-CoV-2-associated, whereas depth meant the fraction of total T cells that were SARS-CoV-2-associated. Using the MIRA data, each spike-specific TCR was mapped to the spike region that the TCR reacts to and placed in a CD4 or CD8 class. Log10-transformed breadth and depth values were compared by one-way ANOVA with Sidak's multiple comparisons tests. The table was pulled from immuneACCESS by TCRdb, which kept in-frame rearrangements only. Such tables lose some clones; where checked, under half of the loss comes from unresolved V genes, and the rest has no known cause. Clone size and the V and J calls come from that table; the DNA yielded D and trimming. The sample contains approximately 150,000 clones, roughly 90% of them found a single time. Of the sample, about 5% falls within the top ten clones.

These data originate in a study of T cell responses to AZD1222 COVID-19 vaccine (dated by TCRdb to the early 2020s). Turning to the overall study: A total of over 230 trial participants underwent TCR sequencing, of whom about 200 had received two doses of AZD1222 and around 26 had received two doses of the MenACWY control vaccine. Enrollment into the trials was organized by age into subgroups of 18-55, 56-69 and 70-plus years, and those subgroups contained 148, 28 and 57 TCR-sequenced participants, respectively. Overall study outcomes, separate from this receptor: A significant rise in spike-specific TCR breadth and depth was observed after two AZD1222 doses relative to day 0 and relative to MenACWY recipients. Conclusions about previously exposed vaccinees are limited, since just a handful of AZD1222 recipients were seropositive for SARS-CoV-2 at baseline. The vaccine-associated CD4 TCRs covered the entire spike protein, and the dominant responses fell in regions 160-218 and 743-854. Because no day 14 peak-response samples were available, repertoires were characterized only after the peak T cell response. In the small 56-69-year group, the increase in depth fell short of significance, most likely because of low power. Participants were mostly white British and included more females than males, and it was suggested by the authors that clonal diversity may have been underestimated. Epitopes outside the regions mutated in the B.1.351 and B.1.1.7 variants were reportedly recognized by nearly half of the unique spike-specific TCRs.

According to the study, the label for this sample's time point signals: about 28 days (+/-7) after the second vaccine dose. The label giving this sample's treatment or condition can be read as: meningococcal conjugate vaccine given as trial control. Vaccinee samples came from UK trials COV001 and COV002, including a single-blind randomized controlled phase 2/3 trial of AZD1222 (ChAdOx1 nCoV-19) in healthy adults. For TCRbeta chain sequencing, PBMC samples were collected from trial participants at day 0 and at day 28 after the second dose. The CDR3 has 13 amino acids, counting the end cysteine and phenylalanine. Of the read, only the CDR3 DNA is kept; its 39 bases are in frame from base 1. V drops 6 bases and J drops 8 bases, leaving 16 bases in between. Reading the germline V gene (reference sequence) gives CDR1 SEHNR and CDR2 FQNEAQ.

This TCR came from an adult who received the MenACWY meningococcal vaccine as a control. The rearrangement joined TRBV7-9 to TRBJ1-1, with the D gene uncertain. The sequencing here drew on peripheral blood, taken 28 days after the second dose of the MenACWY control vaccine. The nucleotides are TGTGCCAGCAGTCCTAACGTTGGTACAGAAGCTTTCTTT. It is translated as CASSPNVGTEAFF.